This T cell receptor (beta chain) was obtained from a study of identical twins listed by TCRdb under 2016. Study-level background: To test whether fetal clonotypes persist, this study deep-sequenced TCR alpha and beta repertoires from monozygotic twins, from unrelated adults of various ages, and from cord blood. To rule out contamination, the twin experiments were replicated at different times with different library preparation protocols.

Every donor was a healthy Caucasian. Three unrelated non-twin adults were additionally sequenced: a male aged 18 to 29, a male aged 50 to 60 and a female aged 50 to 60. Miltenyi CD45RO+ enrichment and human naive T-cell isolation kits were used to isolate memory (CD45RO+) and naive T cells from PBMC. Overall study results and their limits: Zero-insertion analyses could be partly confounded by invariant T cells such as MAIT and iNKT, although diverse VJ usage argued against such confounding for most clonotypes. Out-of-frame TCR alpha sharing in monozygotic twins was systematically underestimated by recombination models, whereas sharing between unrelated individuals was in agreement with the recombination models. Excess twin sharing in beta out-of-frame sequences was weaker because fewer shared sequences lowered the signal-to-noise ratio. Fewer insertions were carried by abundant cord blood beta clonotypes, a similar but weaker trend appeared in young adult naive repertoires, and no such trend appeared in memory repertoires. Conclusions relied on cross-sectional statistical analysis, since the same donors could not be followed over many years. Compared with coincidental sharing between unrelated individuals, an excess of low generation-probability sequences was observed among out-of-frame TCR alpha sequences shared between twins.

According to the germline V gene, CDR1 reads MGHRA and CDR2 reads YSYEKL. The CDR3 holds 15 amino acids from the cysteine to the phenylalanine. Of the read, only the CDR3 DNA is kept; its 45 bases are in frame from base 1. Between the V and J ends, shortened by 0 bases and 6 bases respectively, the junction contains 12 bases. Library method: 5' RACE. The sequencer listed for this sample is Illumina HiSeq 2000. Template switching introduced a universal primer binding site; the final cDNA contained a unique molecular identifier, enabling accurate counting of TCR cDNA molecules. First-strand cDNA for TCR alpha and beta chains was synthesized from specific primers in the conserved constant-segment region. To control for contamination, every cDNA library carried two barcodes: a SMART-Mk sample barcode plus Illumina barcodes. TruSeq adapter sequences along with Illumina sample barcodes were introduced in two successive PCR steps. TCR alpha and beta cDNA libraries were sequenced on the Illumina HiSeq platform with custom primers. The published analysis was carried out like this. Unique molecular identifiers were extracted from raw reads with MiGEC, and CDR3 positions were determined with MiXCR. Recombination models were inferred per individual with the repgenHMM and IGoR tools using an EM algorithm. Shared clonotype analysis was performed with the tcR package in R, normalizing sharing by the product of cloneset sizes. To study raw recombination without the effects of thymic and clonal selection, out-of-frame nonproductive sequences were analyzed. The public reads were quality trimmed at Q25 with fastp and then assembled into clones with MiXCR by TCRdb, keeping productive beta chains. Under each unique CDR3 protein, matching rows form one entry showing the most common genes and DNA. TCRdb's processing, not the authors', yielded these V and J calls. The sample table shows hundreds of thousands of distinct CDR3 sequences, and around 6% are seen once. Roughly 1.6% of the sample is taken by the ten largest.

In this sample, this clonotype turned up a few times. The clone's antigen remains unknown. No base quality information exists; no much larger clone differs at one position. The sample taken for sequencing was naive T cells sorted from blood. The cell subset or site label for this specimen denotes: cells isolated with a human naive T-cell isolation kit. The TCR comes from a man younger than 30 in good health. Recombination connected TRBV4-1 to TRBJ1-5; no confident D gene assignment can be made. The DNA sequence is given as TGCGCCAGCAGCCAAGATGGACGGGAGGGTCAGCCCCAGCATTTT. Translated, it gives CASSQDGREGQPQHF.